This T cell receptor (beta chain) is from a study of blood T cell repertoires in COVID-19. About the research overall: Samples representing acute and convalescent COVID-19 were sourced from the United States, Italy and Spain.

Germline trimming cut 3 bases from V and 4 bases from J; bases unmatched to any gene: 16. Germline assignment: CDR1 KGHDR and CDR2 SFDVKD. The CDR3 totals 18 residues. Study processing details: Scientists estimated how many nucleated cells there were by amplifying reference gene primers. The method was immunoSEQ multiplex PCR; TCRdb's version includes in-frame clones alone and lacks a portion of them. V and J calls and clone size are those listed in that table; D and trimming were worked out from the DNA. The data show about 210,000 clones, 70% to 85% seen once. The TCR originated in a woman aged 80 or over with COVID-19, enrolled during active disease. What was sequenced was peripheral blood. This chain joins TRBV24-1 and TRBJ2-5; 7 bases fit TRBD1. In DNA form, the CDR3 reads TGTGCCACCAGTGATGGGGTAAATCAGGTCTACAGGGGAGAGACCCAGTACTTC. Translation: CATSDGVNQVYRGETQYF.